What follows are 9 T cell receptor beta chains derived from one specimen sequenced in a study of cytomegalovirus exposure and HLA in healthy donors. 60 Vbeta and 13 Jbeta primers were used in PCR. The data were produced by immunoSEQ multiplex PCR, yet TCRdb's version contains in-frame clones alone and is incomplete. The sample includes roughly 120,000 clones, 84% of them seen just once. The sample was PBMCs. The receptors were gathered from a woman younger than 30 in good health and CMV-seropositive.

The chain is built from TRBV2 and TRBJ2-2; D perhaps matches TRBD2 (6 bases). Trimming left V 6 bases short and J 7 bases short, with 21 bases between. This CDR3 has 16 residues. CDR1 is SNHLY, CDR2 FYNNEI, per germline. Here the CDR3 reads CASRRRLATSVGELFF. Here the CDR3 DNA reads TGTGCCAGCAGACGGCGGCTAGCGACCAGTGTCGGGGAGCTGTTTTTT.

CDR3 in amino acids: CASSGTGRSSGANVLTF. In DNA, the CDR3 is TGTGCCAGTAGCGGGACAGGGAGGTCCTCTGGGGCCAACGTCCTGACTTTC. This chain uses TRBV19 with TRBJ2-6, with 9 bases fitting TRBD1. The germline V gene has CDR1 LNHDA and CDR2 SQIVND (reference sequence). This CDR3 comprises 17 residues. Trimming cost V 6 bases and J 0 bases; bases outside gene matches: 6.

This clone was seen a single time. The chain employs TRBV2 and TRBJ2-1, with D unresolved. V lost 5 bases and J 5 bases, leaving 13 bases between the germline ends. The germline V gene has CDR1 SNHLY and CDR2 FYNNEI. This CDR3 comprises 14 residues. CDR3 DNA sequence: TGTGCCAGCAGTTCCGACGGGTTCGACAATGAGCAGTTCTTC. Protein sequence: CASSSDGFDNEQFF.

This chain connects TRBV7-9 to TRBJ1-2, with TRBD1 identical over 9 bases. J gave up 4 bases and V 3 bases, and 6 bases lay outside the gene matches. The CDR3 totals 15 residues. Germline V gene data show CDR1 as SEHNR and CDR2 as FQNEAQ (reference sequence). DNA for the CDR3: TGTGCCAGCAGCTTTCCCACGACAGGGGGCTATGGCTACACCTTC. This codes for CASSFPTTGGYGYTF.

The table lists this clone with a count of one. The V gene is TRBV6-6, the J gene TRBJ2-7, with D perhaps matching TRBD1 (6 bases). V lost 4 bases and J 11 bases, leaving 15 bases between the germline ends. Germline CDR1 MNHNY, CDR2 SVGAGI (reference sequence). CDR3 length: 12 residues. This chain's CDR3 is CASSSGVTFEYF. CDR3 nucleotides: TGTGCCAGCAGTTCAGGGGTGACGTTCGAGTACTTC.

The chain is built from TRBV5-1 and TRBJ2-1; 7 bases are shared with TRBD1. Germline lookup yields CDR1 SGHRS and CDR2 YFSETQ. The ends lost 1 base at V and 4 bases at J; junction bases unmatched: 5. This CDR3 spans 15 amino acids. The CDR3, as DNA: TGCGCCAGCAGCTTGTTTGGACAGGAATACAATGAGCAGTTCTTC. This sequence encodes CASSLFGQEYNEQFF.

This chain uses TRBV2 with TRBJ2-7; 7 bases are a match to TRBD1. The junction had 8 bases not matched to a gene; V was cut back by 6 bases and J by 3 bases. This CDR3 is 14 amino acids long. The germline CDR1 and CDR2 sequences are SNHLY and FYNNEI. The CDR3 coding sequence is TGTGCCAGCAGCTACCGCCGGGACAGCTACGAGCAGTACTTC. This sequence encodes CASSYRRDSYEQYF.

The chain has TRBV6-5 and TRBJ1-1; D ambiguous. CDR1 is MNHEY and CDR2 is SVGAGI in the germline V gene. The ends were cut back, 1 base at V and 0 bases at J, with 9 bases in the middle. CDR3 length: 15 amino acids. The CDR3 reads CASSYYNVMNTEAFF. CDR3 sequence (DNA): TGTGCCAGCAGTTACTACAATGTCATGAACACTGAAGCTTTCTTT.

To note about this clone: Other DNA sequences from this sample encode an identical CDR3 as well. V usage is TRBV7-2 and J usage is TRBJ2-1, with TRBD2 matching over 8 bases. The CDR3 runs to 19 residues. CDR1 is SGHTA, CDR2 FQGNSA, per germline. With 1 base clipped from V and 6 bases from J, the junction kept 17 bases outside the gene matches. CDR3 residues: CASSLEGTRGSGYSNEQFF. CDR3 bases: TGTGCCAGCAGCTTAGAGGGGACTAGAGGATCCGGATATAGCAATGAGCAGTTCTTC.